What follows describes a single T cell receptor beta chain. The antigen is unknown. There are 14 residues in the CDR3. Trimming took off 6 bases at V and 2 bases at J, with 13 bases between the two ends. CDR1 is MDHEN, CDR2 SYDVKM, per germline. The sample belongs to a study of T cell responses to AZD1222 COVID-19 vaccine. Study-wide background: Pooled samples include second doses given at about 4 or 12 weeks. Broader study findings: The study found Spike-specific TCR breadth and depth rose after two AZD1222 doses.

TCRdb's table, derived via immunoSEQ multiplex PCR, lists solely in-frame clones and lacks some. The table has around 87,000 clones, approximately 90% seen once. The chain combines TRBV28 with TRBJ1-2; D remains unclear. The TCR was taken from an adult in good health. Here the sequenced sample was peripheral blood, taken on day 0 of AZD1222 vaccination. For the CDR3, the DNA is TGTGCCAGCAGCGAGGGAAACAAAAACTATGGCTACACCTTC. Translated: CASSEGNKNYGYTF.